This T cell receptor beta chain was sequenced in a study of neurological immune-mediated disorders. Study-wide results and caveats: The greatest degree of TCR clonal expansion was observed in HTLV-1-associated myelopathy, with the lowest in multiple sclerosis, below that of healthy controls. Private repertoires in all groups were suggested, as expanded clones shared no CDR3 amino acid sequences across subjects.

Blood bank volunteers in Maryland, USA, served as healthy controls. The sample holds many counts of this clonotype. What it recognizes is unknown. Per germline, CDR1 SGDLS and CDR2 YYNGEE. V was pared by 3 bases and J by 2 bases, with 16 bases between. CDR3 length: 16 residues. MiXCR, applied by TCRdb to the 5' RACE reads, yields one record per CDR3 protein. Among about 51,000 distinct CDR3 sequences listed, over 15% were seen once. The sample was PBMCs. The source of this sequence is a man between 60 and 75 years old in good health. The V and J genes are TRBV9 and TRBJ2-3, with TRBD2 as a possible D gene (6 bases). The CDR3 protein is CASSAFGGSITDTQYF. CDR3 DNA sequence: TGTGCCAGCAGCGCTTTCGGGGGATCGATCACAGATACGCAGTATTTT.